These 22 T cell receptor beta chains were sequenced from one sample in a study of CD8 T cells in ankylosing spondylitis. TCRdb redid the calling of the 5' RACE reads with MiXCR, one entry per CDR3 protein. The table includes fewer than 200,000 distinct CDR3 sequences, 15% to 20% detected once. The specimen was blood, either unsorted or a sorted T cell fraction (not recorded which). All receptors come from a male donor with ankylosing spondylitis or in good health (not recorded which).

Comments on this clonotype: This likely comes from a read error, as the CDR3 has no conserved phenylalanine or tryptophan at its end. The chain is built from TRBV28 and TRBJ2-1; no definite D call. This CDR3 comprises 14 residues. Germline CDR1 MDHEN, CDR2 SYDVKM. The V gene lost 3 bases and the J gene lost 6 bases, with 12 bases spanning the gap. CDR3 region: CASSFINRANEQFS. In DNA form, the CDR3 reads TGTGCCAGCAGTTTCATAAATAGGGCCAATGAGCAGTTCTCC.

In this sample, this clonotype turned up many times. The chain links TRBV7-9 to TRBJ2-5; no clear D gene. The germline gives CDR1 SEHNR, CDR2 FQNEAQ (reference sequence). The CDR3 covers 14 residues. Trimming removed 4 bases from V and 1 base from J, with 10 bases in between. CDR3 bases: TGTGCCAGCAGCTCCACAGAGTCCCAAGAGACCCAGTACTTC. This sequence encodes CASSSTESQETQYF.

The chain joins TRBV29-1 to TRBJ1-4, with 8 bases fitting TRBD1. J was trimmed by 13 bases and V by 6 bases; bases with no gene match: 7. This CDR3 region has 11 residues. Germline V gene lookup returns CDR1 SQVTM and CDR2 ANQGSEA. CDR3 coding DNA: TGCAGCGTGGGACGACAGGGGCGACTGTTTTTT. Its translation is CSVGRQGRLFF.

The chain is built from TRBV28 and TRBJ2-5; 10 bases match TRBD2. CDR3 length equals 15 residues. Trimming removed 5 bases from V and 1 base from J; junction bases left unmatched: 4. Germline V CDR1 and CDR2: MDHEN, SYDVKM. The CDR3 loop is CASSHLAGGQETQYF. CDR3 DNA sequence: TGTGCCAGCAGTCATTTAGCGGGAGGCCAAGAGACCCAGTACTTC.

This clonotype was recorded a few times. The chain joins TRBV29-1 to TRBJ2-1; D is uncertain. The CDR3 has 11 residues. V was shortened by 4 bases and J by 7 bases, with 8 bases between the two germline ends. Looked up from germline, CDR1 is SQVTM and CDR2 is ANQGSEA. CDR3 bases: TGCAGCGTTGCGTCTCTGAATGAGCAGTTCTTC. Encoded protein: CSVASLNEQFF.

The chain employs TRBV18 and TRBJ2-2; D gene ambiguous. V gave up 2 bases and J gave up 0 bases, with 4 bases separating them. The V gene's germline CDR1 is KGHSH and CDR2 LQKENI. The CDR3 is 14 amino acids. The CDR3 DNA reads as TGTGCCAGCTCACCAAACACGAACACCGGGGAGCTGTTTTTT. It translates to CASSPNTNTGELFF.

Concerning this clonotype: Because the CDR3 is missing its conserved closing phenylalanine or tryptophan, this is likely a read error. The CDR3 DNA follows: TGTGCCAGCAGCCAAGTAGGGCAGGAGGACTATGGCTACACCCTC. Its translation is CASSQVGQEDYGYTL. The chain carries TRBV14 and TRBJ1-2; the D is unclear. Trimming pared 1 base from V and 3 bases from J, leaving 12 bases between. The CDR3 contains 15 residues. The germline V gene encodes CDR1 SGHDN and CDR2 FVKESK.

The table lists this clonotype with many counts. The chain carries TRBV5-1 and TRBJ2-5; 8 nucleotides agree with TRBD1. V trimming: 3 bases; J trimming: 1 base; junction bases outside the gene matches: 8. This CDR3 region has 16 residues. Germline V lookup: CDR1 SGHRS, CDR2 YFSETQ. CDR3 region: CASSSGTGVFQETQYF. Written as DNA, the CDR3 is TGCGCCAGCAGCTCCGGGACAGGTGTTTTCCAAGAGACCCAGTACTTC.

J is TRBJ1-2 and V is TRBV5-1; possible D gene TRBD1, 5 bases. Between the trimmed V and J ends, which lost 4 bases and 5 bases, there was a span of 18 bases. The length of the CDR3 is 15 residues. The germline V gene encodes CDR1 SGHRS and CDR2 YFSETQ. This chain's CDR3 is CASSRTGTAEYGYTF. CDR3 DNA sequence: TGCGCCAGCAGCCGTACTGGGACCGCCGAATATGGCTACACCTTC.

This clonotype was counted ten times or more. V is TRBV5-5 and J is TRBJ2-5, with 8 bases identical to TRBD1. The CDR3 contains 16 residues. Trimming cost V 4 bases and J 2 bases; bases outside gene matches: 10. Germline V gene lookup returns CDR1 SGHKS and CDR2 YYEKEE (reference sequence). Written as DNA, the CDR3 is TGTGCCAGCAGCAGAACATACACAGGGGGACAAGAGACCCAGTACTTC. It codes for CASSRTYTGGQETQYF. The full variable domain, in which reference TRBV5-5 and TRBJ2-5 provide the parts outside the CDR3, is DAGVTQSPTHLIKTRGQQVTLRCSPISGHKSVSWYQQVLGQGPQFIFQYYEKEERGRGNFPDRFSARQFPNYSSELNVNALLLGDSALYLCASSRTYTGGQETQYFGPGTRLLVL.

This clonotype has only a few counts. This sequence joins TRBV7-2 and TRBJ2-7; 7 bases map to TRBD1. V gave up 6 bases and J gave up 8 bases; unmatched junction bases: 16. CDR1 and CDR2 (germline): SGHTA, FQGNSA. This CDR3 has 15 residues. CDR3 in amino acids: CASSMGDSIGGQQYF. The CDR3 nucleotides are TGTGCCAGCAGTATGGGGGACAGCATAGGGGGTCAGCAGTACTTC.

The chain uses TRBV9 and TRBJ2-7; TRBD1 agrees at 8 bases. From germline, CDR1 is SGDLS and CDR2 YYNGEE. The V gene end was trimmed by 4 bases and the J gene end by 3 bases; junction bases not matched to a gene: 9. The length of the CDR3 is 15 residues. The chain's CDR3 is CASSPRTGTRYEQYF. The CDR3 DNA is TGTGCCAGCAGCCCTCGGACAGGGACACGCTACGAGCAGTACTTC. Variable domain in full (rest from reference TRBV9 and TRBJ2-7): DSGVTQTPKHLITATGQRVTLRCSPRSGDLSVYWYQQSLDQGLQFLIQYYNGEERAKGNILERFSAQQFPDLHSELNLSSLELGDSALYFCASSPRTGTRYEQYFGPGTRLTVT.

This rearrangement joins TRBV12-3 or TRBV12-4 to TRBJ1-1; TRBD1 might be the D (6 bases). V shed 6 bases and J shed 6 bases, with 11 bases lying between them. The CDR3 totals 12 residues. In nucleotides, the CDR3 is TGTGCCAGCAGCTACAGGGTTTCTGAAGCTTTCTTT. Its translation: CASSYRVSEAFF.

This chain joins TRBV28 and TRBJ2-3, with TRBD2 matching over 15 bases. This CDR3 contains 17 residues. Germline values: CDR1 MDHEN, CDR2 SYDVKM. V was clipped by 6 bases and J by 4 bases; unmatched bases: 8. The CDR3 sequence is CASSYPGLAGGADTQYF. For the CDR3, the DNA is TGTGCCAGCAGCTACCCTGGACTAGCGGGAGGGGCAGATACGCAGTATTTT. Together with reference TRBV28 and TRBJ2-3, the CDR3 gives the full variable domain: DVKVTQSSRYLVKRTGEKVFLECVQDMDHENMFWYRQDPGLGLRLIYFSYDVKMKEKGDIPEGYSVSREKKERFSLILESASTNQTSMYLCASSYPGLAGGADTQYFGPGTRLTVL.

This clonotype came up a few times. The chain has TRBV19 and TRBJ2-1, with 7 bases that match TRBD2. Germline CDR1 is LNHDA and CDR2 is SQIVND (reference sequence). The CDR3 runs 13 residues. J was trimmed by 8 bases and V by 6 bases; bases with no gene match: 7. CDR3 DNA sequence: TGTGCCAGTAGCGGACTAGTGGGGCATGAGCAGTTCTTC. Amino acid sequence: CASSGLVGHEQFF.

This clonotype was detected ten times or more. The genes are TRBV5-1 and TRBJ1-4, with a possible D match to TRBD1 (6 bases). There are 16 residues in the CDR3. Trimming stripped 2 bases from V and 1 base from J, with 12 bases between. Germline V gene lookup returns CDR1 SGHRS and CDR2 YFSETQ. The CDR3 DNA follows: TGCGCCAGCAGCTTTGGCAGGGGAGGAACTAATGAAAAACTGTTTTTT. It codes for CASSFGRGGTNEKLFF. Full variable domain (outside the CDR3, taken from reference TRBV5-1 and TRBJ1-4): KAGVTQTPRYLIKTRGQQVTLSCSPISGHRSVSWYQQTPGQGLQFLFEYFSETQRNKGNFPGRFSGRQFSNSRSEMNVSTLELGDSALYLCASSFGRGGTNEKLFFGSGTQLSVL.

The rearrangement uses TRBV28 and TRBJ2-7; D might be TRBD1 or TRBD2, each matching 5 bases. Germline V lookup: CDR1 MDHEN, CDR2 SYDVKM. CDR3 size: 15 residues. The V gene lost 6 bases and the J gene lost 0 bases, with 15 bases spanning the gap. In DNA, the CDR3 is TGTGCCAGCAGCCCGGGGACGGCGGACTCCTACGAGCAGTACTTC. This encodes CASSPGTADSYEQYF.

V is TRBV5-6 and J is TRBJ1-1; 7 bases map to TRBD1. The CDR3 length is 15 residues. CDR1 and CDR2 from the germline V gene are SGHDT and YYEEEE. Trimming at V came to 3 bases and at J to 0 bases, leaving 5 bases not matched to a gene. CDR3 residues: CASSSWTGMNTEAFF. CDR3 coding DNA: TGTGCCAGCAGCTCCTGGACAGGCATGAACACTGAAGCTTTCTTT.

This clonotype was recorded many times. This sequence joins TRBV10-3 and TRBJ2-3; TRBD2 agrees at 7 bases. V lost 2 bases to trimming and J lost 7 bases; unmatched junction nucleotides: 6. Germline-derived CDR1 and CDR2 are ENHRY and SYGVKD. The CDR3 is 14 residues long. CDR3 loop: CAISEGGSVNTQYF. Written as DNA, the CDR3 is TGTGCCATCAGTGAGGGCGGGAGTGTAAATACGCAGTATTTT.

This clonotype was seen at least ten times. The CDR3 sequence: CASSISNYGYTF. The CDR3 bases are TGTGCCAGCAGTATAAGTAACTATGGCTACACCTTC. The rearrangement joins TRBV28 to TRBJ1-2; D not resolved. The CDR3 is 12 amino acids. Germline V gene sequence: CDR1 MDHEN, CDR2 SYDVKM. V was trimmed by 5 bases and J by 1 base, leaving 5 bases between them.

V is TRBV7-3 and J is TRBJ2-5, with 8 bases matching TRBD1. V shed 5 bases, J shed 4 bases, and the junction held 15 bases outside the gene matches. Germline CDR1 reads SGHTA; CDR2 reads FQGTGA. The CDR3 runs to 17 residues. The CDR3 here is CASSPFPGTGKGETQYF. The CDR3 nucleotides are TGTGCCAGCAGCCCTTTTCCCGGGACAGGAAAAGGAGAGACCCAGTACTTC.

This clonotype was detected ten times or more. The chain combines TRBV29-1 with TRBJ2-5, with D hard to call. The CDR3 contains 11 residues. CDR1 and CDR2 from the germline V gene are SQVTM and ANQGSEA. Trimming left V 6 bases short and J 5 bases short, with 10 bases between. The CDR3: CSVVDDETQYF. The CDR3 DNA is TGCAGCGTCGTTGACGACGAGACCCAGTACTTC. The complete variable domain, with remaining parts taken from reference TRBV29-1 and TRBJ2-5, reads SAVISQKPSRDICQRGTSLTIQCQVDSQVTMMFWYRQQPGQSLTLIATANQGSEATYESGFVIDKFPISRPNLTFSTLTVSNMSPEDSSIYLCSVVDDETQYFGPGTRLLVL.